Listed below are T cell receptor beta chains from one sample, sequenced in a study of control samples from healthy donors and cancer patients. Assay: immunoSEQ multiplex PCR; the TCRdb copy retains only in-frame clones and omits some. The sample contains around 140,000 clones, roughly 91% of which appear only once. What was sequenced was PBMCs. Source of these receptors: a man over 45 with head and neck cancer. CDR3s include the opening cysteine and the closing phenylalanine or tryptophan. Each record gives: J gene, V gene, clone size, D gene, CDR3 DNA, CDR3 protein. A D gene is named only where the DNA matches it firmly. A clone size is listed for some rows: how often the clone was seen (once, few, many), or a class if it is expanded.

TRBJ1-1,TRBV3-1/TRBV3-2,-,-,TGTGCCAGCAGCTTCCAATTGGGTGGGACTGAAGCTTTCTTT,CASSFQLGGTEAFF
TRBJ2-2,TRBV27,-,-,TGTGCCAGCAGTTTCCAGAGGATAAGCCCGAACACCGGGGAGCTGTTTTTT,CASSFQRISPNTGELFF
TRBJ2-7,TRBV7-9,-,TRBD2,TGTGCCAGCAGCTTAACGCAGCGGGAGGAGGACGAGCAGTACTTC,CASSLTQREEDEQYF
TRBJ2-2,TRBV5-1,-,-,TGCGCCAGCAGCCTATTGGAGGGAATCGGGGAGCTGTTTTTT,CASSLLEGIGELFF
TRBJ1-1,TRBV28,-,-,TGTGCCAGCAGTTTCACGGTTGAAGCTTTCTTT,CASSFTVEAFF
TRBJ2-2,TRBV3-1/TRBV3-2,-,TRBD2,TGTGCCAGCAGCCAAGGGCTAGCGGGGGGGCCAAACACCGGGGAGCTGTTTTTT,CASSQGLAGGPNTGELFF
TRBJ2-3,TRBV10-3,-,TRBD2,TGTGCCATCAGTGAAGCGGGGAGCACAGATACGCAGTATTTT,CAISEAGSTDTQYF
TRBJ1-1,TRBV9,-,TRBD1,TGTGCCAGCAGCCCCGGACAGGGGTTGGGAGCTTTCTTT,CASSPGQGLGAFF
TRBJ2-3,TRBV5-1,-,-,TGCGCCAGCAAAACGACCACAGATACGCAGTATTTT,CASKTTTDTQYF
TRBJ1-5,TRBV18,-,-,TGTGCCAGCTCACCTACCCGGGAAGGGGTGGCCCAGCATTTT,CASSPTREGVAQHF
TRBJ1-5,TRBV6-5,once,-,TGTGCCAGCAGTTACGGGGCAGGGGACTCCAATCAGCCCCAGCATTTT,CASSYGAGDSNQPQHF
TRBJ2-7,TRBV6-5,once,TRBD1,TGTGCCAGCAGGCCCACCAGGGGGCTAGCCTACGAGCAGTACTTC,CASRPTRGLAYEQYF
TRBJ2-4,TRBV14,-,-,TGTGCCAGCAGCCCAACGACAGGGAGGGCCAAAAACATTCAGTACTTC,CASSPTTGRAKNIQYF
TRBJ2-1,TRBV6-4,-,-,TGTGCCAGCAGTGTAAGCGGGTCTAGCTCCTACAATGAGCAGTTCTTC,CASSVSGSSSYNEQFF
TRBJ2-3,TRBV6-4,-,-,TGTGCCAGCAGTGACTCTTCGGGAGTTAAAGATACGCAGTATTTT,CASSDSSGVKDTQYF
TRBJ2-3,TRBV5-4,once,-,TGTGCCAGCAGCTTCCGGACTAGCACAGATACGCAGTATTTT,CASSFRTSTDTQYF
TRBJ2-7,TRBV20-1,-,TRBD1,TGCAGTGCTAGTGATACAGGGGCGCAACGGTCCTACGAGCAGTACTTC,CSASDTGAQRSYEQYF
TRBJ2-7,TRBV27,-,-,TGTGCCAGCAGTTTGGTTGGCCACCACTCCTACGAGCAGTACTTC,CASSLVGHHSYEQYF
TRBJ2-5,TRBV30,-,-,TGTGCCTGGAGTGAGGGGCTAGCGTCGATGGAGACCCAGTACTTC,CAWSEGLASMETQYF
TRBJ2-6,TRBV7-2,few,TRBD2,TGTGCCAGCAGCATTTACCGGTCAGGTCGGGGGGCTGGGGCCAACGTCCTGACTTTC,CASSIYRSGRGAGANVLTF
TRBJ2-7,TRBV6-2/TRBV6-3,few,-,TGTGCCAGCAGTTACGGGTACGGAGCCTACGAGCAGTACTTC,CASSYGYGAYEQYF
TRBJ2-3,TRBV18,-,TRBD2,TGTGCCAGCCCAGGACTAGCGGGGACAGATACGCAGTATTTT,CASPGLAGTDTQYF
TRBJ2-2,TRBV18,-,-,TGTGCCAGCTCACCTCCTAAGGACACCGGGGAGCTGTTTTTT,CASSPPKDTGELFF
TRBJ2-1,TRBV7-9,-,-,TGTGCCAGCAGCCCCCGGACTCTACCGGGGAGTGAGCAGTTCTTC,CASSPRTLPGSEQFF
TRBJ2-7,TRBV21-1,-,-,TGTGCCAGCAGCATGCGAACAGGGGGCTACGAGCAGTACTTC,CASSMRTGGYEQYF
TRBJ2-7,TRBV5-1,-,TRBD1,TGCGCCAGCAGCTTGGTGGGGACAGGGTTTGACGAGCAGTACTTC,CASSLVGTGFDEQYF
TRBJ2-5,TRBV3-1/TRBV3-2,-,-,TGTGCCAGCAGCCAAAAGGGGCAGGGACTCGAGACCCAGTACTTC,CASSQKGQGLETQYF
TRBJ2-1,TRBV27,-,TRBD2,TGTGCCAGCAGTTTAGGGAGGGCAAGCGGGGGCCTACGCAATGAGCAGTTCTTC,CASSLGRASGGLRNEQFF
TRBJ1-5,TRBV27,few,TRBD1,TGTGCCAGCAGTCTACGACAGGGGGCGGCTGATCAGCCCCAGCATTTT,CASSLRQGAADQPQHF
TRBJ2-4,TRBV6-6,-,TRBD2,TGTGCCAGCAAGGCGGGAGGGAGGGGGAACATTCAGTACTTC,CASKAGGRGNIQYF
TRBJ2-1,TRBV2,-,TRBD1,TGTGCCAGCAGTGGGCAGGGGGTCCCCTACAATGAGCAGTTCTTC,CASSGQGVPYNEQFF
TRBJ2-3,TRBV11-2,few,TRBD1,TGTGCCAGCAGTCGCGGGACAGGGGGTGTGACAGATACGCAGTATTTT,CASSRGTGGVTDTQYF
TRBJ2-1,TRBV24-1,-,-,TGTGCCACCAGTGATTATAGGAATGAGCAGTTCTTC,CATSDYRNEQFF
TRBJ2-1,TRBV4-1,-,-,TGCGCCAGCAGCCCGGGCAGGGAGGCCTACAATGAGCAGTTCTTC,CASSPGREAYNEQFF
TRBJ1-2,TRBV7-9,-,TRBD1,TGTGCCAGCAGTTTAAGGGGGCAGGGGACCTATGGCTACACCTTC,CASSLRGQGTYGYTF
TRBJ2-1,TRBV15,-,-,TGTGCCACCAGCAGGGCCCCTTACACCAGGGGCTCCTACAATGAGCAGTTCTTC,CATSRAPYTRGSYNEQFF
TRBJ2-2,TRBV19,-,-,TGTGCCAGTAGTATATATGTCACGGGCACCGGGGAGCTGTTTTTT,CASSIYVTGTGELFF
TRBJ1-1,TRBV30,-,-,TGTGCCTGGAGTATATCAGGGTCGGGCACTGAAGCTTTCTTT,CAWSISGSGTEAFF
TRBJ2-7,TRBV13,-,-,TGTGCCAGCAGCTTAGCCAGGGTTACCTACGAGCAGTACTTC,CASSLARVTYEQYF
TRBJ2-1,TRBV28,-,-,TGTGCCAGCAGTTTATTTAGCTGGCGGGATAGCTCCTACAATGAGCAGTTCTTC,CASSLFSWRDSSYNEQFF
TRBJ1-5,TRBV6-5,-,-,TGTGCCAGCAAGAAAACGACGGGGCCCCAGCATTTT,CASKKTTGPQHF
TRBJ1-1,TRBV15,-,-,TGTGCCACCAGCAGAGGGAGGGGCGAGGAAGCTTTCTTT,CATSRGRGEEAFF
TRBJ2-2,TRBV25-1,-,-,TGTGCCACCAACGCTTATGGGGGGCGGAACACCGGGGAGCTGTTTTTT,CATNAYGGRNTGELFF
TRBJ2-5,TRBV20-1,-,-,TGCAGTGCAACAGGTCTGGAGACCCAGTACTTC,CSATGLETQYF
TRBJ1-2,TRBV11-1,-,-,TGTGCCAGCAGCCCATCCGCGGGGGGGATCCACTATGGCTACACCTTC,CASSPSAGGIHYGYTF